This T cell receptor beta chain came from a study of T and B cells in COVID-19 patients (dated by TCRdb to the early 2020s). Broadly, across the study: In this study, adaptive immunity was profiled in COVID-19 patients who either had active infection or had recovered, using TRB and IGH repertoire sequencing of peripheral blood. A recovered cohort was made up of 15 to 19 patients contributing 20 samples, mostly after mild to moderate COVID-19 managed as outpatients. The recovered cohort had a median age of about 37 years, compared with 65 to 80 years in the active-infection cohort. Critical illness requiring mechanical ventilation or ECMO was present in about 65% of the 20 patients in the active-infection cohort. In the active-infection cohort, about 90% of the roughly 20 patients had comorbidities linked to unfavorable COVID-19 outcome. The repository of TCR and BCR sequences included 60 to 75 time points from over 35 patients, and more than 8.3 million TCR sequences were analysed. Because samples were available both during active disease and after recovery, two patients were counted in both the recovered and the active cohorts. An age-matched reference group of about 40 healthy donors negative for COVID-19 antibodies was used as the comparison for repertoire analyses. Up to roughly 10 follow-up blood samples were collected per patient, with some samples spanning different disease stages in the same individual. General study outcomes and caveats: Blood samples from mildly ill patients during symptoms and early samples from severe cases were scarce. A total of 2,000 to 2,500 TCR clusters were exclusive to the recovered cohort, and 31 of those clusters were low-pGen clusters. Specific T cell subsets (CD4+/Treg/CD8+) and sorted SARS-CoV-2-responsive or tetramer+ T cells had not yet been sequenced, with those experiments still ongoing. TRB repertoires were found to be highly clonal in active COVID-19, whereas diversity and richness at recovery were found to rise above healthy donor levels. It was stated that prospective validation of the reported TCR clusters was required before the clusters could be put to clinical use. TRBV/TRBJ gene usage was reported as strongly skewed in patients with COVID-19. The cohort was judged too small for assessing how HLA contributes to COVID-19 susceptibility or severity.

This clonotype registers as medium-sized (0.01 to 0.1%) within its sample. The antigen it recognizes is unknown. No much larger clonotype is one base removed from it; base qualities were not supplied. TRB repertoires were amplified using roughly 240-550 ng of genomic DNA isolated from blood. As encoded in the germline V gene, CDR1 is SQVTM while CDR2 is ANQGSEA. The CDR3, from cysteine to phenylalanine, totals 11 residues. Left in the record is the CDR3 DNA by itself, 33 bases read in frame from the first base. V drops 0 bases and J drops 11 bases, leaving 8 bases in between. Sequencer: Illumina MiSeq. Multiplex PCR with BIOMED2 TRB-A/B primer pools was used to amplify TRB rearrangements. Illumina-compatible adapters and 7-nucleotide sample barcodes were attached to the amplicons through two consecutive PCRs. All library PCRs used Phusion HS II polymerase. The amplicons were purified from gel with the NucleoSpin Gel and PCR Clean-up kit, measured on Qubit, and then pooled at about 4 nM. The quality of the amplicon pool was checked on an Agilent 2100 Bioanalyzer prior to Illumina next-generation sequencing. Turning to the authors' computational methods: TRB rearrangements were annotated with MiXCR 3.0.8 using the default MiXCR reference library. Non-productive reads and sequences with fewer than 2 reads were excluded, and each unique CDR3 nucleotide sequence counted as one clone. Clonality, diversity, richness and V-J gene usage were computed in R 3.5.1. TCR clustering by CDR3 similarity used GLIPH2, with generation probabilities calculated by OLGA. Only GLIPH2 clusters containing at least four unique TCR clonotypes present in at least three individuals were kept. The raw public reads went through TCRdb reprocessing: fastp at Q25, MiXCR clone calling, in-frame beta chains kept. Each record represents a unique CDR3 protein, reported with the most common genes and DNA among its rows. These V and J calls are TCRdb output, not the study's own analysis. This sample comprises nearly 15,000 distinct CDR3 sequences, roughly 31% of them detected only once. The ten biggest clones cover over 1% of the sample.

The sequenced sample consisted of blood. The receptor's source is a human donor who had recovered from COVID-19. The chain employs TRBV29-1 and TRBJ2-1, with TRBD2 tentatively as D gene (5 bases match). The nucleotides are TGCAGCGTTGAAGATCCGGGAAAGCAGTTCTTC. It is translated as CSVEDPGKQFF.